The T cell receptor (delta chain) under discussion was sequenced for a study of Vδ1+ human thymocytes. General study results and limits: Thymic TRG and TRD repertoires appeared highly polyclonal. Thymic delta-chain repertoires held roughly 18% Vdelta2 sequences and few Vdelta3, despite high sort purity.

The template was reverse-transcribed extracted RNA. The CDR3 regions were amplified by multiplex PCR from V-gene primers to a constant-region primer. TCRdb ran CATT on the multiplex PCR reads. The table has roughly 55,000 delta-chain clones, more than 15% seen once. This clone was seen more than once but under ten times. Its cognate antigen is unknown. Germline V gene lookup returns CDR1 TSWWSYY and CDR2 QGS. The CDR3 loop spans 20 amino acids. V dropped 0 bases and J dropped 1; count of bases not matched to a gene: 12. The specimen was Vdelta1+ gamma-delta thymocytes from the thymus. Regarding subset: FACS-sorted CD3+ TCRalphabeta- TCRVdelta1+ TCRVdelta2- thymocytes. The origin of this receptor is a boy in the first two years of life who had congenital heart surgery. This sequence joins TRDV1 and TRDJ1; 12 positions agree with TRDD3. The CDR3 sequence: CALGELEKRDWGIPTDKLIF. CDR3 nucleotides: TGTGCTCTTGGGGAACTAGAAAAAAGGGACTGGGGGATACCCACCGATAAACTCATCTTT.